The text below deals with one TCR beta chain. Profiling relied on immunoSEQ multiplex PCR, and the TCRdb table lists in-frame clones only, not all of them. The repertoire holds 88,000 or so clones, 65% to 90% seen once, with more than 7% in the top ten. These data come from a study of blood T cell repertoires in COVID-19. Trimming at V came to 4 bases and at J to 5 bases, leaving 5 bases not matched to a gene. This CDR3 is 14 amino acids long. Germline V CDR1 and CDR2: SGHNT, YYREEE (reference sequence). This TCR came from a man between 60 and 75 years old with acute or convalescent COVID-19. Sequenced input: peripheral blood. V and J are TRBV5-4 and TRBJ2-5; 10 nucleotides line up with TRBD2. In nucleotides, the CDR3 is TGTGCCAGCAGCAGCGGGGGGGCCAGGGAGACCCAGTACTTC. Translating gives CASSSGGARETQYF.